This section outlines one T cell receptor beta chain sequence together with its context. What it binds is unknown. These data originate in a study of vaccination effects on CD4 cells after COVID-19. V trimming: 5 bases; J trimming: 8 bases; junction bases outside the gene matches: 6. The CDR3 totals 13 residues. The study's findings and limits: Cross-reactivity toward common cold coronaviruses was confined to only 1 of 255 vaccine-induced clones in healthy vaccinees. The study dataset contains few convalescent patients and includes no early post-infection timepoints. After vaccination, at late timepoints, clones induced by infection and by vaccine contracted markedly.

Before sequencing took place, the ViraFEST assay used viral peptide pools to expand antigen-specific CD4+ T cells. Cultured cells yielded isolated CD4+ T cells after roughly 11 days. Each vaccine recipient was nucleocapsid antibody negative and had no prior SARS-CoV-2 infection. A half-volume exchange with IL-2 medium occurred on days 3 and 7. Using immunoSEQ multiplex PCR, the repertoire was profiled, and TCRdb retains in-frame clones only, with some absent. The sample shows fewer than 55,000 clones, roughly three quarters of them seen only once. The sequencing here drew on CD4+ T cells from PBMCs cultured with HCoV-OC43 spike peptides, taken before COVID-19 vaccination. The subset denotes: HCoV-OC43 spike overlapping peptide pool stimulation. The chain carries TRBV12-3 or TRBV12-4 and TRBJ2-4; 7 positions match TRBD1. This receptor was taken from a human donor who received a COVID-19 vaccine. CDR3 DNA sequence: TGTGCCAGCAGTGGACAGGTTGCGGACATTCAGTACTTC. This translates into CASSGQVADIQYF.